Shown below are 27 T cell receptor beta chains from a single sample sequenced in a study of CD8+CD57+ T cells in acquired aplastic anemia. It was genomic DNA that served as the template for profiling TCR beta VDJ and CDR3. Via MiXCR, TCRdb re-called the reads, giving one row per CDR3 protein. This sample has approximately 470,000 distinct CDR3 sequences; under 40% occur once, and the top ten carry 0.75% to 0.95%. All patients picked for sequencing had shown, by flow cytometry, an expansion of CD8+CD57+ cells. The sequenced material came from sorted CD4+, CD8+, or CD8+CD57+ T cells (not recorded which) from PBMCs. All receptors derive from a human donor with aplastic anemia.

The V and J genes are TRBV6-5 and TRBJ2-7; either TRBD1 or TRBD2 may supply D (5 bases each). Germline V gene sequence: CDR1 MNHEY, CDR2 SVGAGI. V dropped 6 bases and J dropped 0 bases, with 9 bases sitting between them. CDR3 length: 13 amino acids. The CDR3 is CASSYGTSYEQYF. The CDR3 DNA reads TGTGCCAGCAGCTACGGGACCTCCTACGAGCAGTACTTC.

CDR3 sequence: CASSPPIQGAYGYTF. CDR3 sequence (DNA): TGTGCCAGCAGCCCGCCAATACAGGGGGCCTATGGCTACACCTTC. The chain recombines TRBV28 with TRBJ1-2; 9 bases align to TRBD1. V gave up 6 bases and J gave up 4 bases; unmatched junction bases: 9. The CDR3 runs 15 residues. CDR1 and CDR2 (germline): MDHEN, SYDVKM.

V usage is TRBV9 and J usage is TRBJ1-4, with 7 bases aligning to TRBD1. CDR3 length equals 18 residues. Germline V CDR1 and CDR2: SGDLS, YYNGEE. J lost 0 bases, V lost 0 bases, and 8 bases had no gene match. This CDR3 is CASSVGGAGGATNEKLFF. CDR3 bases: TGTGCCAGCAGCGTAGGGGGGGCAGGGGGAGCAACTAATGAAAAACTGTTTTTT.

The chain has TRBV5-1 and TRBJ1-3; D is undetermined. The CDR3 contains 18 residues. With 0 bases removed from V and 0 bases from J, the gap between germline ends came to 16 bases. In germline, CDR1 is SGHRS, CDR2 YFSETQ. The chain's CDR3 is CASSLAQGRLRSGNTIYF. The CDR3 DNA reads as TGCGCCAGCAGCTTGGCCCAAGGTCGACTACGCTCTGGAAACACCATATATTTT.

The rearrangement joins TRBV5-5 to TRBJ2-7; D is possibly TRBD1 or TRBD2 (6 bases each). Deletions cut 7 bases from V and 7 bases from J, with 21 bases between. Germline V gene lookup returns CDR1 SGHKS and CDR2 YYEKEE (reference sequence). The CDR3 contains 14 residues. CDR3 loop: CASRSPVRGLEQYF. The CDR3 DNA reads as TGTGCCAGCCGTTCTCCGGTACGGGGGCTAGAGCAGTACTTC. The whole variable domain, filled in from reference TRBV5-5 and TRBJ2-7, reads DAGVTQSPTHLIKTRGQQVTLRCSPISGHKSVSWYQQVLGQGPQFIFQYYEKEERGRGNFPDRFSARQFPNYSSELNVNALLLGDSALYLCASRSPVRGLEQYFGPGTRLTVT.

On this clonotype itself: At one end, the junction sequence differs from germline, possibly due to a read error. The chain carries TRBV10-3 and TRBJ1-1, with D possibly TRBD1 on 5 matching bases. This CDR3 spans 14 amino acids. In germline, CDR1 is ENHRY, CDR2 SYGVKD. CDR3 protein: CAISESTTETEAFF. The CDR3 DNA reads as TGTGCCATCAGTGAGTCCACGACAGAAACTGAGGCTTTCTTT.

This clonotype showed up many times. This chain's CDR3 is CASSNSLVQETQYF. The CDR3 DNA follows: TGTGCCAGTAGTAATTCGTTGGTCCAAGAGACCCAGTACTTC. This chain links TRBV19 with TRBJ2-5; D is unresolved. The ends were cut back, 4 bases at V and 1 base at J, with 10 bases in the middle. The CDR3 runs 14 residues. The germline gives CDR1 LNHDA, CDR2 SQIVND (reference sequence).

CDR3 bases: TGTGCCAGCAGCAACTACACCGTGCCGGGACTAGCGAGCTACGAGCAGTACTTC. It encodes CASSNYTVPGLASYEQYF. The J gene is TRBJ2-7, the V gene TRBV7-3; 10 bases match TRBD2. Germline V CDR1 and CDR2: SGHTA, FQGTGA. V was clipped by 5 bases and J by 3 bases; unmatched bases: 16. This CDR3 has 18 amino acids.

The chain combines TRBV2 with TRBJ1-6, with TRBD1 as a possible D gene (6 bases). The CDR3 has 15 amino acids. CDR1 is SNHLY and CDR2 is FYNNEI in the germline V gene. V was trimmed by 5 bases and J by 7 bases, leaving 15 bases between them. The CDR3 is CASSFGGAGNSPLHF. Here the CDR3 DNA reads TGTGCCAGCAGTTTTGGGGGGGCTGGCAATTCACCCCTCCACTTT.

J is TRBJ2-2 and V is TRBV12-3 or TRBV12-4; unclear D gene. The CDR3 runs 15 residues. The V end was cut by 3 bases, the J end by 1 base, with 9 bases between. The CDR3 DNA follows: TGTGCCAGCAGTTTTGTACAAAAGAACACCGGGGAGCTGTTTTTT. As protein: CASSFVQKNTGELFF.

In the case of this clonotype: Being one base from a much bigger clone, this may be a read error. The V gene is TRBV20-1, the J gene TRBJ2-7, with D perhaps TRBD2 (6 bases). Germline loops: CDR1 DFQATT, CDR2 SNEGSKA (reference sequence). Trimming took 4 bases from V and 3 from J, leaving 19 bases between them. The CDR3 is 15 amino acids. Here the CDR3 DNA reads TGCAGTGCTATGGCGACCTGGGACTTTTTCTACGAGCAGTACTTC. Translated: CSAMATWDFFYEQYF.

The chain combines TRBV3-1 with TRBJ1-2; D unclear. V lost 4 bases, J lost 4 bases, and 13 bases lay in between. Per germline, CDR1 LGHDT and CDR2 YNNKEL (reference sequence). The CDR3 is 14 amino acids. As DNA, the CDR3 is TGTGCCAGCAGCCTAGGAAGCACCTCCTATGGCTACACCTTC. Protein product: CASSLGSTSYGYTF.

Turning to this clonotype: One end of the junction is discordant with germline, which a read error may explain. This sequence joins TRBV7-7 and TRBJ2-1; 8 bases line up with TRBD2. Per germline, CDR1 SSHAT and CDR2 FNYEAQ (reference sequence). The CDR3 length is 14 residues. The CDR3: CASSPGRGGNEQFF. The CDR3 region has the DNA TGTGCTAGCAGTCCGGGACGGGGGGGCAATGAGCAGTTCTTC.

This clonotype was seen repeatedly, ten times or more. This rearrangement joins TRBV7-8 to TRBJ2-7; D call uncertain. Germline lookup yields CDR1 SGHVS and CDR2 FQNEAQ. The CDR3 is 12 amino acids. With 2 bases removed from V and 6 bases from J, the gap between germline ends came to 8 bases. The CDR3 is CASSLRTPEQYF. The DNA for the CDR3 is TGTGCCAGCAGCTTACGGACGCCCGAGCAGTACTTC. Full variable domain (missing parts from reference TRBV7-8 and TRBJ2-7): GAGVSQSPRYKVAKRGQDVALRCDPISGHVSLFWYQQALGQGPEFLTYFQNEAQLDKSGLPSDRFFAERPEGSVSTLKIQRTQQEDSAVYLCASSLRTPEQYFGPGTRLTVT.

V is TRBV7-9 and J is TRBJ1-5; weak D call: TRBD1 (5 bases). Germline CDR1 reads SEHNR; CDR2 reads FQNEAQ (reference sequence). This CDR3 is 15 amino acids long. Between the trimmed V and J ends, which lost 5 bases and 3 bases, there was a span of 14 bases. The CDR3 bases are TGTGCCAGCAGCCCGACAGCTGGCCCCAATCAGCCCCAGCATTTT. This translates into CASSPTAGPNQPQHF.

The chain couples TRBV30 to TRBJ1-5, with TRBD1 matching over 9 bases. The CDR3 contains 18 residues. Germline assignment: CDR1 GTSNPN and CDR2 SVGIG (reference sequence). V was clipped by 3 bases and J by 0 bases; unmatched bases: 12. CDR3 DNA sequence: TGTGCCTGGAGGGAACCGGGACAGGGCCCTTATAGCAATCAGCCCCAGCATTTT. This encodes CAWREPGQGPYSNQPQHF.

This clonotype was seen ten or more times. V usage is TRBV2 and J usage is TRBJ2-2, with D unclear. V was trimmed by 6 bases and J by 1 base, leaving 9 bases between them. Germline-derived CDR1 and CDR2 are SNHLY and FYNNEI. This CDR3 spans 14 amino acids. The CDR3 reads CASSEILNTGELFF. CDR3 sequence (DNA): TGTGCCAGCAGCGAGATCTTGAACACCGGGGAGCTGTTTTTT.

This chain uses TRBV7-9 with TRBJ2-7; D tentatively fits TRBD1 or TRBD2 (5 bases each). V was pared by 5 bases and J by 7 bases, with 15 bases between. Germline loops: CDR1 SEHNR, CDR2 FQNEAQ (reference sequence). This CDR3 has 13 amino acids. In DNA form, the CDR3 reads TGTGCCAGCAGCCTGGGACCCGTACGGGAGCAGTACTTC. Translating it yields CASSLGPVREQYF. Drawing the rest from reference TRBV7-9 and TRBJ2-7, the complete variable domain is DTGVSQNPRHKITKRGQNVTFRCDPISEHNRLYWYRQTLGQGPEFLTYFQNEAQLEKSRLLSDRFSAERPKGSFSTLEIQRTEQGDSAMYLCASSLGPVREQYFGPGTRLTVT.

This clonotype was counted many times. The genes are TRBV9 and TRBJ2-7; TRBD2 is a possible D gene (5 bases). This CDR3 has 13 residues. V was shortened by 0 bases and J by 5 bases, with 9 bases between the two germline ends. CDR1 and CDR2 (germline): SGDLS, YYNGEE. Here the CDR3 DNA reads TGTGCCAGCAGCGTAGAGCTCGGGGACGAGCAGTACTTC. It is translated as CASSVELGDEQYF.

In this sample, this clonotype turned up once. The V and J genes are TRBV12-3 or TRBV12-4 and TRBJ2-7; 12 nucleotides agree with TRBD2. V lost 6 bases, J lost 0 bases, and 6 bases stayed unmatched. The CDR3 length is 16 residues. The CDR3 spells CASSNLAGGPSYEQYF. CDR3 DNA: TGTGCCAGCAGCAATCTAGCGGGAGGGCCCTCCTACGAGCAGTACTTC.

This clonotype is a singleton in its sample. This rearrangement joins TRBV24-1 to TRBJ2-7, with D perhaps given as TRBD1 or TRBD2 (6 bases each). Germline CDR1 KGHDR, CDR2 SFDVKD. The CDR3 runs to 16 residues. The V gene lost 5 bases and the J gene lost 2 bases, with 18 bases spanning the gap. For the CDR3, the DNA is TGTGCCACCAGTGCGGCAGGGGCGGGGAATACCTACGAGCAGTACTTC. Translated: CATSAAGAGNTYEQYF.

At least ten counts were recorded for this clonotype. The gene calls are TRBV7-2 and TRBJ1-5; a weak D match, TRBD1 (5 bases). The germline gives CDR1 SGHTA, CDR2 FQGNSA. Trimming shortened V by 2 bases and J by 7 bases, and 15 bases separated the two germline ends. The length of the CDR3 is 15 residues. The CDR3 is CASSLSQGLGQPQHF. The CDR3, as DNA: TGTGCCAGCAGCTTAAGTCAGGGTCTAGGGCAGCCCCAGCATTTT. Filled out from reference TRBV7-2 and TRBJ1-5, the complete variable domain reads GAGVSQSPSNKVTEKGKDVELRCDPISGHTALYWYRQSLGQGLEFLIYFQGNSAPDKSGLPSDRFSAERTGGSVSTLTIQRTQQEDSAVYLCASSLSQGLGQPQHFGDGTRLSIL.

J is TRBJ2-7 and V is TRBV24-1; D might be TRBD1 (6 bases). Germline V gives CDR1 KGHDR, CDR2 SFDVKD. CDR3 length: 11 amino acids. Trimming pared 11 bases from V and 3 bases from J, leaving 10 bases between. CDR3 in DNA: TGTGCCATCCCAGGGGACTACGAGCAGTACTTC. This encodes CAIPGDYEQYF.

The chain couples TRBV20-1 to TRBJ2-5; 7 bases map to TRBD2. CDR1 and CDR2 from the germline V gene are DFQATT and SNEGSKA (reference sequence). This CDR3 is 13 amino acids long. Trimming removed 6 bases from V and 7 bases from J; junction bases left unmatched: 11. The CDR3 loop reads CSAGGSEDGTQYF. The CDR3 bases are TGCAGTGCCGGGGGGTCCGAAGACGGGACCCAGTACTTC.

Concerning this clonotype: Its ends do not fully match the called genes, so a read error is possible. The chain is built from TRBV10-3 and TRBJ2-3, with D unresolved. This CDR3 spans 12 amino acids. Germline V CDR1 and CDR2: ENHRY, SYGVKD. The CDR3 protein is CASDNFADAQYF. The CDR3 DNA reads as TGTGCCAGCGACAATTTCGCAGATGCGCAGTATTTT.

The chain employs TRBV5-1 and TRBJ2-3; 9 bases fit TRBD2. Germline V gene data show CDR1 as SGHRS and CDR2 as YFSETQ. With V trimmed by 0 bases and J by 4 bases, 12 bases remained unmatched. This CDR3 is built from 18 residues. CDR3 in amino acids: CASSLVSLAGGPADTQYF. The CDR3 DNA is TGCGCCAGCAGCTTGGTTTCTCTGGCGGGAGGGCCGGCAGATACGCAGTATTTT.

This clonotype occurred many times. The rearrangement uses TRBV12-3 or TRBV12-4 and TRBJ1-6, with TRBD1 matching over 10 bases. The junction had 6 bases not matched to a gene; V was cut back by 4 bases and J by 9 bases. The CDR3 totals 15 residues. The CDR3 nucleotides are TGTGCCAGCAGTTCGTACCGGGACAGGGGTTCACCCCTCCACTTT. Translation: CASSSYRDRGSPLHF.